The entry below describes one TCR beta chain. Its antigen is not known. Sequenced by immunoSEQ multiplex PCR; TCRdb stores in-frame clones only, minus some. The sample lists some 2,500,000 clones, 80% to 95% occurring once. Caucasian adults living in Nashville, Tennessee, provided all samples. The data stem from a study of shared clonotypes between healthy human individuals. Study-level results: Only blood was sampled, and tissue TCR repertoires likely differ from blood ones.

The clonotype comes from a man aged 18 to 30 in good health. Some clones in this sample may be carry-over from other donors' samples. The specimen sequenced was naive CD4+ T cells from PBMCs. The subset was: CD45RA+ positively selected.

The CDR3 reads CASSLGDSSWPMNEKLFF. CDR3 DNA: TGTGCCAGCAGTTTAGGGGACTCATCATGGCCAATGAATGAAAAACTGTTTTTT. This rearrangement joins TRBV28 to TRBJ1-4; perhaps TRBD1 as D (5 bases). This CDR3 region has 18 residues. CDR1 is MDHEN and CDR2 is SYDVKM in the germline V gene. V lost 2 bases and J lost 5, with 21 bases in between.